The entry below describes one T cell receptor (beta chain). Antigen: not known. This entry is derived from a study of cytomegalovirus exposure and HLA in healthy donors. Study details: The 110 or so validation repertoires were produced on the same platform as the roughly 720 repertoires of the first cohort. This was reported in a later analysis. Points from the study as a whole: The authors enumerated some 170 TCR beta chains as linked to cytomegalovirus. Many donors shared some public TCRs, even though most TCR sequences were rare.

The method was immunoSEQ multiplex PCR; TCRdb's version includes in-frame clones alone and lacks a portion of them. This sample carries fewer than 90,000 clones, about 93% of them seen once, and the ten largest clones take 2% to 2.5%. The donors were members of the roughly 120-subject validation cohort (separate from the approximately 670-subject first cohort). This clonotype was sampled from a woman younger than 30 in good health and CMV-seronegative. The sample comprised PBMCs.

The CDR3 DNA reads TGTGCCAGCAGCCCAGGGGAGGGCTATGGCTACACCTTC. This gives the protein CASSPGEGYGYTF. The J gene is TRBJ1-2, the V gene TRBV7-8; possible D gene TRBD1, 6 bases. Per germline, CDR1 SGHVS and CDR2 FQNEAQ. V dropped 5 bases and J dropped 4 bases, with 11 bases sitting between them. This CDR3 has 13 amino acids.